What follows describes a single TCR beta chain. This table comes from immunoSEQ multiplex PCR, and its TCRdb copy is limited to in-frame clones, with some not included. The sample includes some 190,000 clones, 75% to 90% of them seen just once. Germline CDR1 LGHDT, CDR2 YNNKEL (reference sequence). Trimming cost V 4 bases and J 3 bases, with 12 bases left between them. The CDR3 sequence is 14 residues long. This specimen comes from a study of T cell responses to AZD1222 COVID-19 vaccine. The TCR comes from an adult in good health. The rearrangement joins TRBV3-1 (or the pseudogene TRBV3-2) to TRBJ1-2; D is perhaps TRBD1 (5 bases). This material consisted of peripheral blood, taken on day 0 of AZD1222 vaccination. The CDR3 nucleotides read TGTGCCAGCAGCCCCCGGTTGGGGGACTATGGCTACACCTTC. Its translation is CASSPRLGDYGYTF.